Below, 6 T cell receptor beta chains from the same sample are listed, as sequenced in a study of patients and donors after allogeneic stem cell transplantation. TCRdb processed the RT-PCR reads anew with MiXCR; each CDR3 protein has one entry. Counted here are about 210,000 distinct CDR3 sequences, less than 50% occurring once; the ten biggest clones make up roughly 11%. Material for sequencing was blood, either unsorted or a sorted T cell fraction (not recorded which). The source of these receptors is a human donor who was either an allogeneic HSCT recipient or a stem cell or donor lymphocyte infusion donor (not recorded which). It is not recorded whose cells these are; they may come from a transplant donor.

This clonotype turned up a few times. The chain carries TRBV7-2 and TRBJ1-1; D unresolved. This CDR3 is built from 12 residues. Germline CDR1 reads SGHTA; CDR2 reads FQGNSA. V lost 0 bases, J lost 7 bases, and 6 bases lay in between. CDR3 sequence (DNA): TGTGCCAGCAGCTTAGCGAGTATTGAAGCTTTCTTT. Translated, it gives CASSLASIEAFF.

Only a few counts were recorded for this clonotype. This chain connects TRBV7-9 to TRBJ1-5; possibly TRBD1 for D (6 bases). Trimming pared 5 bases from V and 7 bases from J, leaving 15 bases between. The CDR3 extends over 14 amino acids. Germline V gene lookup returns CDR1 SEHNR and CDR2 FQNEAQ (reference sequence). CDR3 protein: CASSRDIPNQPQHF. CDR3 coding DNA: TGTGCCAGCAGCCGGGACATCCCCAACCAGCCCCAGCATTTT.

The rearrangement uses TRBV10-1 and TRBJ2-3, with 7 bases that match TRBD1. V was pared by 6 bases and J by 5 bases, with 8 bases of the junction left unmatched. Germline loops: CDR1 WNHNN, CDR2 SYGVQD (reference sequence). The CDR3 has 14 residues. The CDR3 nucleotides are TGCGCCAGCAGCCGGGACAGCGGAAGAGATACGCAGTATTTT. This translates into CASSRDSGRDTQYF.

J is TRBJ2-1 and V is TRBV20-1, with 9 bases that match TRBD2. Germline CDR1 DFQATT, CDR2 SNEGSKA (reference sequence). CDR3 length equals 13 residues. The CDR3 bases are TGCAGCCCTCTTTGGCGGGGGGGCAATGAGCAGTTCTTC. Its translation: CSPLWRGGNEQFF.

In its sample, this clonotype was seen a few times. The chain is built from TRBV12-3 or TRBV12-4 and TRBJ1-2; D not resolved. The V end lost 7 bases, the J end lost 3 bases, and 9 bases lay between the germline ends. CDR3 length: 12 amino acids. The CDR3 region has the DNA TGTGCCAGCACTGGAGGGTACTATGGCTACACCTTC. Translated, it gives CASTGGYYGYTF.

The chain couples TRBV6-5 to TRBJ1-2; no reliable D call. Germline values: CDR1 MNHEY, CDR2 SVGAGI. The CDR3 sequence is 13 residues long. V was shortened by 6 bases and J by 2 bases, with 10 bases between the two germline ends. The CDR3 region is CASRPGLNYGYTF. As DNA, the CDR3 is TGTGCCAGCAGGCCCGGGTTAAACTATGGCTACACCTTC.